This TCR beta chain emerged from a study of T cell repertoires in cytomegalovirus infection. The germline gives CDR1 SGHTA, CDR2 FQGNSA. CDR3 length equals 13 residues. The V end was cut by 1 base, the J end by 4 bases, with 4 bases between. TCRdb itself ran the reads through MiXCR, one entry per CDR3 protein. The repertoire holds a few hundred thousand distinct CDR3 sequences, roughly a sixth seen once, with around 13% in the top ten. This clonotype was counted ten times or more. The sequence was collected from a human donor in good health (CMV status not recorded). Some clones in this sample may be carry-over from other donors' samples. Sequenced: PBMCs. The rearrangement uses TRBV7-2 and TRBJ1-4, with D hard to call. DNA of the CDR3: TGTGCCAGCAGCTTAGAATATAATGAAAAACTGTTTTTT. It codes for CASSLEYNEKLFF.